Described below is a single T cell receptor (beta chain) sequence and its context. Per the authors' pipeline: How many nucleated cells were present was estimated from reference gene primer amplification. The assay was immunoSEQ multiplex PCR, and TCRdb's table has in-frame clones only and misses some. That table furnishes V, J and clone size, whereas the DNA furnished D and trimming. The sample has around 150,000 clones; 92% are singletons. Germline V lookup: CDR1 SGHRS, CDR2 YFSETQ. This CDR3 comprises 18 residues. V shed 9 bases, J shed 0 bases, and the junction held 15 bases outside the gene matches. This entry comes from a study of blood T cell repertoires in COVID-19. Study overall: Donors in the United States, Italy and Spain gave samples during acute or convalescent COVID-19. Sample material is recorded as cDNA or gDNA derived from T cells, B-cell-depleted T cells, or PBMCs.

The Seattle patients, enrolled during active infection, were followed longitudinally. This rearrangement joins TRBV5-1 to TRBJ1-6, with TRBD1 matching 7 bases. The source material was peripheral blood. The receptor was derived from a man younger than 40 with COVID-19, enrolled during active disease. The CDR3 DNA reads TGCGCCACATCCTCGTTGGGGACAGCGAGCTCCTATAATTCACCCCTCCACTTT. Encoded protein: CATSSLGTASSYNSPLHF.